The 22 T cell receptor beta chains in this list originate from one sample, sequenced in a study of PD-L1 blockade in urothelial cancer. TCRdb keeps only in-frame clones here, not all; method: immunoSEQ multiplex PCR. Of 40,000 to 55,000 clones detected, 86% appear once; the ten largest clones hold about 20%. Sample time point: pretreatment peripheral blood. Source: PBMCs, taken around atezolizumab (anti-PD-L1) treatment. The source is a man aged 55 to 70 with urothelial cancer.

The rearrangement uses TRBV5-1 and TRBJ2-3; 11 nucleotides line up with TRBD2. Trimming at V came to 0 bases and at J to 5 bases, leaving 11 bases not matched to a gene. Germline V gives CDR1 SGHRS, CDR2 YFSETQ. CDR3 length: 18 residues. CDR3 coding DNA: TGCGCCAGCAGCTTGGTAACTAGCGGGAGTTTTTTGGGAGATACGCAGTATTTT. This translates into CASSLVTSGSFLGDTQYF.

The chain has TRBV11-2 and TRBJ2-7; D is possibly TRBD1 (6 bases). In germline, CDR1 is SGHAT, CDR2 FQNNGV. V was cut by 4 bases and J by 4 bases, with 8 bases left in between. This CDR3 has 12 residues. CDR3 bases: TGTGCCAGCAGCTCTCAGGGGTACGAGCAGTACTTC. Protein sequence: CASSSQGYEQYF. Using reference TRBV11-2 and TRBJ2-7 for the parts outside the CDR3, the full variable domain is EAGVAQSPRYKIIEKRQSVAFWCNPISGHATLYWYQQILGQGPKLLIQFQNNGVVDDSQLPKDRFSAERLKGVDSTLKIQPAKLEDSAVYLCASSSQGYEQYFGPGTRLTVT.

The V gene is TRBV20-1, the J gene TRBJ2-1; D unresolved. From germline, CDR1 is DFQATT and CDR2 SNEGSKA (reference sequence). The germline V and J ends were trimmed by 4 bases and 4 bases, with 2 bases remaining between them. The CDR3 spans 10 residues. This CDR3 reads CSATYNEQFF. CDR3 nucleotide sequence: TGCAGTGCTACGTACAATGAGCAGTTCTTC.

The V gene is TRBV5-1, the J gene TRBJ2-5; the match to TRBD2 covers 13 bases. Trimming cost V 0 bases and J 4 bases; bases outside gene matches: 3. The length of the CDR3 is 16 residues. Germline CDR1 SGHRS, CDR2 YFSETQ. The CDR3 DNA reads TGCGCCAGCAGCTTGGCGGGACTAGCGGGACTAGAGACCCAGTACTTC. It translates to CASSLAGLAGLETQYF.

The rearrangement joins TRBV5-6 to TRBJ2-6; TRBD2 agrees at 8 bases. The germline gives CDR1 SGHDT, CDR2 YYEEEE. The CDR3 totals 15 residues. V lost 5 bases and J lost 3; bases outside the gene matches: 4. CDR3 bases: TGTGCCAGCAGTCGGGAGGGGAATGGGGCCAACGTCCTGACTTTC. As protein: CASSREGNGANVLTF.

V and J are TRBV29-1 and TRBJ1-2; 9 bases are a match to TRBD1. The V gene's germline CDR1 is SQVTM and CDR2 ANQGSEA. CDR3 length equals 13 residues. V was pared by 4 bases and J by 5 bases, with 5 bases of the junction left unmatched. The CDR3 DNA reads TGCAGCGTTGTCGGGACAGGGCGTTATGGCTACACCTTC. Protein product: CSVVGTGRYGYTF.

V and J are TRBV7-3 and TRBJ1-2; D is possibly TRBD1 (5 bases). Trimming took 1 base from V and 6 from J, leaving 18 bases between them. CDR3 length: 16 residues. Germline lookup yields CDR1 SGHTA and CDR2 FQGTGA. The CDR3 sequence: CASSLNPVVGVHGYTF. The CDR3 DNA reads TGTGCCAGCAGCTTAAACCCGGTAGTAGGGGTCCATGGCTACACCTTC.

CDR3 protein: CASSPKDRQYNEQFF. CDR3 in DNA: TGTGCCAGCTCACCAAAGGACAGGCAGTACAATGAGCAGTTCTTC. The chain couples TRBV18 to TRBJ2-1; 7 bases match TRBD1. Trimming removed 2 bases from V and 4 bases from J; junction bases left unmatched: 5. CDR1 is KGHSH and CDR2 is LQKENI in the germline V gene. This CDR3 contains 15 residues.

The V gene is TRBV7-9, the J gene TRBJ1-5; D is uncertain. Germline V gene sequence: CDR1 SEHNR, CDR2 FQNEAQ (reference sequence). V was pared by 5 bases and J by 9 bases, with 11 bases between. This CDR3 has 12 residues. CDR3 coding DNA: TGTGCCAGCAGCCCGGAACGGGGGCCCCAGCATTTT. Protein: CASSPERGPQHF.

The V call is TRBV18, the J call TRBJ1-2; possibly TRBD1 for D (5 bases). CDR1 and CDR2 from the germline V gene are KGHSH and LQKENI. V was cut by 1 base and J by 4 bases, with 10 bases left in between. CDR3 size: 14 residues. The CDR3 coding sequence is TGTGCCAGCTCACCACTAAGCGACAGCTATGGCTACACCTTC. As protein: CASSPLSDSYGYTF.

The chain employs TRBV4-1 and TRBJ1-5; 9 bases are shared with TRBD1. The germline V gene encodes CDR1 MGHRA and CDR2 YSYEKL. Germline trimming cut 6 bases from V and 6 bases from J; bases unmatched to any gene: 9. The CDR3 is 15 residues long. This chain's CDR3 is CASRTTGGIGQPQHF. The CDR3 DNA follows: TGCGCCAGCAGAACGACAGGGGGGATTGGTCAGCCCCAGCATTTT.

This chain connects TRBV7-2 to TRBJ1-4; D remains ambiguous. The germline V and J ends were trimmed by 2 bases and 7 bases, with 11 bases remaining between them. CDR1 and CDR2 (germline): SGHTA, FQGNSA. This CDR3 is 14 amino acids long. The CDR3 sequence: CASSLLGRGEKLFF. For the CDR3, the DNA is TGTGCCAGCAGCTTATTAGGACGGGGTGAAAAACTGTTTTTT. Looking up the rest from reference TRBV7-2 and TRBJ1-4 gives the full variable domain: GAGVSQSPSNKVTEKGKDVELRCDPISGHTALYWYRQSLGQGLEFLIYFQGNSAPDKSGLPSDRFSAERTGGSVSTLTIQRTQQEDSAVYLCASSLLGRGEKLFFGSGTQLSVL.

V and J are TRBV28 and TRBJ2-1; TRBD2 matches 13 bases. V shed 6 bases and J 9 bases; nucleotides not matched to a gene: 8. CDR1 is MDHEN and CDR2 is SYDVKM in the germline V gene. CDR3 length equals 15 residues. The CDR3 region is CASRPGLAGVSEQFF. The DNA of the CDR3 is TGTGCCAGCAGACCCGGACTAGCGGGAGTAAGTGAGCAGTTCTTC.

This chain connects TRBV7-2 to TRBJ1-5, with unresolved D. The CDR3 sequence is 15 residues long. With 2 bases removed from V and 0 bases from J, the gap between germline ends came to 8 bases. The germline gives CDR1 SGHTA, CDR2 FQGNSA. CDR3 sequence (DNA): TGTGCCAGCAGCTTACTCCTTTATAGCAATCAGCCCCAGCATTTT. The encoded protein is CASSLLLYSNQPQHF.

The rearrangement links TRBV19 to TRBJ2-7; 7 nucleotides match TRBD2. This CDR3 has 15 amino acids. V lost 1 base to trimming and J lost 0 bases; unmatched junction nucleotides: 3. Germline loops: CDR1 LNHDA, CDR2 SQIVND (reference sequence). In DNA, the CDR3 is TGTGCCAGTAGTATAGGGGGGGGGAACTCCTACGAGCAGTACTTC. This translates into CASSIGGGNSYEQYF.

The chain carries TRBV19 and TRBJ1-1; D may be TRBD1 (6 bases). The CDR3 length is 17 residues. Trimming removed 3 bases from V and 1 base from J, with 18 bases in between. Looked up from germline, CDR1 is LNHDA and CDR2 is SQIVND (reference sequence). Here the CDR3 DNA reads TGTGCCAGTAGTATTGGATTGGTACAACAGGGGAACACTGAAGCTTTCTTT. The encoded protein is CASSIGLVQQGNTEAFF.

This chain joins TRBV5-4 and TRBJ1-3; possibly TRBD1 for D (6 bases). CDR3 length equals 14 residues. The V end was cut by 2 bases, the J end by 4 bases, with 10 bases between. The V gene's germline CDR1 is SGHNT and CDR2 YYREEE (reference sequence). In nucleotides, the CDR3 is TGTGCCAGCAGCTTACAGGGCTCCGGAAACACCATATATTTT. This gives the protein CASSLQGSGNTIYF. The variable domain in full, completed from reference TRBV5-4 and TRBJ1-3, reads ETGVTQSPTHLIKTRGQQVTLRCSSQSGHNTVSWYQQALGQGPQFIFQYYREEENGRGNFPPRFSGLQFPNYSSELNVNALELDDSALYLCASSLQGSGNTIYFGEGSWLTVV.

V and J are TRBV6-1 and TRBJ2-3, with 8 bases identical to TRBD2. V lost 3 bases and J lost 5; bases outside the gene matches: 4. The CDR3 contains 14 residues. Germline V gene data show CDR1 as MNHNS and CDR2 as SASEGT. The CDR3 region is CASSEREAKDTQYF. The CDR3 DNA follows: TGTGCCAGCAGTGAGCGGGAGGCTAAAGATACGCAGTATTTT.

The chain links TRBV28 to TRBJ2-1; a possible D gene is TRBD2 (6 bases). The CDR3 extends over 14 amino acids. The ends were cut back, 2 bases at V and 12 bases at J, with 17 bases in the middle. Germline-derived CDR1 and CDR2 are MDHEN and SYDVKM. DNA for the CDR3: TGTGCCAGCAGTTTAGGAGGGTGGGTATTTGTGCAGTTCTTC. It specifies CASSLGGWVFVQFF.

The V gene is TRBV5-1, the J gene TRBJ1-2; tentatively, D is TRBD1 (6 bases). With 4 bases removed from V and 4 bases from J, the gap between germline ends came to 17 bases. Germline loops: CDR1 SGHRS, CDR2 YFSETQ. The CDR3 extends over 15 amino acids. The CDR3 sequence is CASSPTQGGGYGYTF. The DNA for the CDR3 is TGCGCCAGCAGCCCAACACAGGGTGGAGGCTATGGCTACACCTTC.

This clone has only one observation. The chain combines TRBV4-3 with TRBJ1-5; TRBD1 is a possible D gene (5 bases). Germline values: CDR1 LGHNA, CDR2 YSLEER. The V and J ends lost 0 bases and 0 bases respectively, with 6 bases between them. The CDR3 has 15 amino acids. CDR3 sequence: CASSQDGHSNQPQHF. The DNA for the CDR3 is TGCGCCAGCAGCCAAGATGGACATAGCAATCAGCCCCAGCATTTT.

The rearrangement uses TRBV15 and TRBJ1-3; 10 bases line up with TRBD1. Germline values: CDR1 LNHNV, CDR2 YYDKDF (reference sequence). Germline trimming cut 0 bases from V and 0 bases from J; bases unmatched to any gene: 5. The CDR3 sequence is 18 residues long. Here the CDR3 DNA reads TGTGCCACCAGCAGAGATTGGACAGGGGGTAACTCTGGAAACACCATATATTTT. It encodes CATSRDWTGGNSGNTIYF.